The 2 T cell receptor beta chains below all came from one sample that was sequenced in a study of human T cells and chemical hapten exposure. The sample's time point: patch test 1, 2 weeks after DPC sensitization. Treatment of the sample: therapeutic diphenylcyclopropenone sensitization with weekly scalp DPC. TCRdb re-analysed the RACE reads in MiXCR, keeping a single row per CDR3 protein. The repertoire holds fewer than 150,000 distinct CDR3 sequences, with roughly 15% as singletons. Sequencing was performed on whole blood, taken in connection with sensitization to the hapten diphenylcyclopropenone (DPC). The receptors were sampled from a man aged 18 to 30 with alopecia areata. Some clones in this sample may be carry-over from other donors' samples.

V usage is TRBV7-2 and J usage is TRBJ2-2; no clear D gene. The germline CDR1 and CDR2 sequences are SGHTA and FQGNSA. The CDR3 spans 15 residues. V lost 2 bases and J 0 bases, leaving 7 bases between the germline ends. For the CDR3, the DNA is TGTGCCAGCAGCTTAAGTTACGCGAACACCGGGGAGCTGTTTTTT. This translates into CASSLSYANTGELFF.

In this sample, this clonotype turned up a few times. The rearrangement joins TRBV9 to TRBJ1-1; no clear D gene. CDR3 length: 14 residues. V lost 0 bases and J 1 base, leaving 7 bases between the germline ends. Per the germline V gene, CDR1 is SGDLS and CDR2 is YYNGEE. In DNA, the CDR3 is TGTGCCAGCAGCGTAGCGACGGGGAACACTGAAGCTTTCTTT. Translated: CASSVATGNTEAFF.